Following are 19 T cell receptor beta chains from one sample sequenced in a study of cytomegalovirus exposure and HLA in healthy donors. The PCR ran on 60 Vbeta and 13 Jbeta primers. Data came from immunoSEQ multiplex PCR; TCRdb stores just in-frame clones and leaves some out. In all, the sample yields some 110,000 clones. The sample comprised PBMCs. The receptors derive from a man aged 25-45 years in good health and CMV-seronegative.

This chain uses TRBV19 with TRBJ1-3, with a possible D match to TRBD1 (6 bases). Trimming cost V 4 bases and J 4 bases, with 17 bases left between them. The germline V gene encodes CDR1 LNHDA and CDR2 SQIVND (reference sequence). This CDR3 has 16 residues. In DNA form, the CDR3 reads TGTGCCAGTAGTAGAACCCCGCGAGGGACAGGAAACACCATATATTTT. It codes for CASSRTPRGTGNTIYF.

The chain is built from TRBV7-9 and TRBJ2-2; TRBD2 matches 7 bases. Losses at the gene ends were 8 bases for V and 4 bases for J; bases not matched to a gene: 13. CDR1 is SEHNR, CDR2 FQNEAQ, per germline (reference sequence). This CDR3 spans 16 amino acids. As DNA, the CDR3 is TGTGCCAGCGCTAGGGGCGGCGGGGGTACCACCGGGGAGCTGTTTTTT. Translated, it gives CASARGGGGTTGELFF.

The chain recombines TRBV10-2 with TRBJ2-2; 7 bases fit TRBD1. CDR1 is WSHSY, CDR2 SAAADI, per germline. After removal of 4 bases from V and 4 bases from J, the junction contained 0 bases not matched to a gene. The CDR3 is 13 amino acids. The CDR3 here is CASSGTGTGELFF. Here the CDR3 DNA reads TGCGCCAGCAGTGGGACAGGCACCGGGGAGCTGTTTTTT.

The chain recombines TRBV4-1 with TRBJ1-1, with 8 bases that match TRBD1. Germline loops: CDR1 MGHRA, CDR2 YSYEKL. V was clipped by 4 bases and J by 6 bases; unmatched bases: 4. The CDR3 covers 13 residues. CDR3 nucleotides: TGCGCCAGCAGCCTGGACAGGGACGCTGAAGCTTTCTTT. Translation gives CASSLDRDAEAFF.

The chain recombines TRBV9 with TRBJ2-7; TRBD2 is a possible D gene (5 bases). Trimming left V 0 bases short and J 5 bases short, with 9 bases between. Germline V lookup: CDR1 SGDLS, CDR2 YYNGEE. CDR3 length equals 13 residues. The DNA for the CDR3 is TGTGCCAGCAGCGTAGATGGACTCCACGAGCAGTACTTC. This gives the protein CASSVDGLHEQYF.

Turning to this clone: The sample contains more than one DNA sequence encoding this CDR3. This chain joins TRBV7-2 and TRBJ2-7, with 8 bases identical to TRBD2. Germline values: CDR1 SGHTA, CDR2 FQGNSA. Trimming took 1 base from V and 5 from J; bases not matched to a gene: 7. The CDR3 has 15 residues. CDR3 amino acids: CASSLELAGGNEQYF. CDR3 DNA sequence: TGTGCCAGCAGCTTAGAGCTAGCGGGTGGTAACGAGCAGTACTTC. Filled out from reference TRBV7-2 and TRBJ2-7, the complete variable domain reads GAGVSQSPSNKVTEKGKDVELRCDPISGHTALYWYRQSLGQGLEFLIYFQGNSAPDKSGLPSDRFSAERTGGSVSTLTIQRTQQEDSAVYLCASSLELAGGNEQYFGPGTRLTVT.

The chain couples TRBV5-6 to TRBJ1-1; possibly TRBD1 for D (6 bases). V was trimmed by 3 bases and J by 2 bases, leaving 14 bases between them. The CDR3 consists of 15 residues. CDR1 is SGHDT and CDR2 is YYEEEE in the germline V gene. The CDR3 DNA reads TGTGCCAGCAGCTGGCAGGGGAATCTTAACACTGAAGCTTTCTTT. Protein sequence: CASSWQGNLNTEAFF.

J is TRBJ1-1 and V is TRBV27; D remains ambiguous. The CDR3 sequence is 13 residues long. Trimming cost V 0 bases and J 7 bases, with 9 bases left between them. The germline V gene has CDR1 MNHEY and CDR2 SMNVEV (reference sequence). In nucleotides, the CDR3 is TGTGCCAGCAGTTTATCGGCACAGCTTGAAGCTTTCTTT. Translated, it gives CASSLSAQLEAFF.

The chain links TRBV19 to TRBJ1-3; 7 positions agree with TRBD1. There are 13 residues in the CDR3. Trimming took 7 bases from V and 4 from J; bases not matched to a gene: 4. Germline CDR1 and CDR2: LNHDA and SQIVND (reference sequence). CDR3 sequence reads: CASNRGFGNTIYF. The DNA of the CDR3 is TGTGCCAGTAACAGGGGATTCGGAAACACCATATATTTT.

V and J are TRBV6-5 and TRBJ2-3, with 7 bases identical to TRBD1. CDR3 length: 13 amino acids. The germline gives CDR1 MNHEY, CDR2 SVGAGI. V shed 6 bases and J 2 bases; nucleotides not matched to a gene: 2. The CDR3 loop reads CASRDRNTDTQYF. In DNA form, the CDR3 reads TGTGCCAGCAGGGACAGGAACACAGATACGCAGTATTTT.

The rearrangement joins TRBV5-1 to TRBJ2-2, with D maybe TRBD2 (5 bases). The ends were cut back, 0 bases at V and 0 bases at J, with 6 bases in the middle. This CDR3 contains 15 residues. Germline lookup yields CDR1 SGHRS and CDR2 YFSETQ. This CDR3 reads CASSLAAANTGELFF. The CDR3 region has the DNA TGCGCCAGCAGCTTGGCAGCGGCGAACACCGGGGAGCTGTTTTTT. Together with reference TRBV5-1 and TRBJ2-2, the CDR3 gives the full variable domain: KAGVTQTPRYLIKTRGQQVTLSCSPISGHRSVSWYQQTPGQGLQFLFEYFSETQRNKGNFPGRFSGRQFSNSRSEMNVSTLELGDSALYLCASSLAAANTGELFFGEGSRLTVL.

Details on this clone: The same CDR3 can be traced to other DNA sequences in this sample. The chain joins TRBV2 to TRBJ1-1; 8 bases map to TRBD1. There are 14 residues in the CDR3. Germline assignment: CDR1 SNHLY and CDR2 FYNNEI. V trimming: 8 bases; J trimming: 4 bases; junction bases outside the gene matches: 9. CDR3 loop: CASRGTGGGTEAFF. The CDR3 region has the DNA TGTGCCAGCCGAGGTACAGGGGGGGGCACTGAAGCTTTCTTT.

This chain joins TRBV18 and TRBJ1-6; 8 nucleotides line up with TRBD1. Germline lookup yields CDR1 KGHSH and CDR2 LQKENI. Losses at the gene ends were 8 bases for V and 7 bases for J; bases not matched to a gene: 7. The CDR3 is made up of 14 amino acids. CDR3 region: CASPTGGYNSPLHF. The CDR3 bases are TGTGCCAGCCCAACAGGGGGATACAATTCACCCCTCCACTTT. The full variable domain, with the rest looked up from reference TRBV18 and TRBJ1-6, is NAGVMQNPRHLVRRRGQEARLRCSPMKGHSHVYWYRQLPEEGLKFMVYLQKENIIDESGMPKERFSAEFPKEGPSILRIQQVVRGDSAAYFCASPTGGYNSPLHFGNGTRLTVT.

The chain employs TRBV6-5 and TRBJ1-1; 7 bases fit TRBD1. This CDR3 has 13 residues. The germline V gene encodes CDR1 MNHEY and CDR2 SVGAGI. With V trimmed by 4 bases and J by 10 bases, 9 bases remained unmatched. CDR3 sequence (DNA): TGTGCCAGCAGTTTCGTCACAGGGGAGGTAGCTTTCTTT. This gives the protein CASSFVTGEVAFF.

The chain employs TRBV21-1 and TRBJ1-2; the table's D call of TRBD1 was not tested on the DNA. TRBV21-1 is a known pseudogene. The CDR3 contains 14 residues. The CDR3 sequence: CASSKGDRRYGYTF. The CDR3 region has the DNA TGTGCCAGCAGCAAGGGGGACAGGAGATATGGCTACACCTTC.

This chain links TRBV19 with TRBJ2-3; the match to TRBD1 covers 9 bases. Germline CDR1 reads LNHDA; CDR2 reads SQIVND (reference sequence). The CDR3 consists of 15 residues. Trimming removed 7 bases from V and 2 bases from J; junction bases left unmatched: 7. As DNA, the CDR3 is TGTGCCAGTAACCCGACAGGGGGGTCCACAGATACGCAGTATTTT. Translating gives CASNPTGGSTDTQYF.

The CDR3 loop reads CASSGGTGANSPLHF. DNA for the CDR3: TGCGCCAGCAGCGGTGGGACAGGGGCTAATTCACCCCTCCACTTT. The chain has TRBV5-1 and TRBJ1-6; 10 positions agree with TRBD1. V lost 4 bases to trimming and J lost 6 bases; unmatched junction nucleotides: 4. This CDR3 has 15 amino acids. Germline CDR1 reads SGHRS; CDR2 reads YFSETQ.

CDR3 nucleotides: TGTGCCAGCACTCCTCGGAGGACAGGGGGGCCCGGGGAGCTGTTTTTT. Its protein product is CASTPRRTGGPGELFF. This chain uses TRBV2 with TRBJ2-2; TRBD1 matches at 10 bases. The CDR3 extends over 16 amino acids. J lost 6 bases, V lost 7 bases, and 11 bases had no gene match. CDR1 is SNHLY, CDR2 FYNNEI, per germline.

As DNA, the CDR3 is TGTGCCAGCAGTTACTCCTCCGGGGGGTCGCACTATGGCTACACCTTC. This codes for CASSYSSGGSHYGYTF. The chain carries TRBV6-5 and TRBJ1-2, with TRBD1 as a possible D gene (5 bases). Germline CDR1 MNHEY, CDR2 SVGAGI. Trimming took off 0 bases at V and 3 bases at J, with 14 bases between the two ends. The CDR3 has 16 residues.